This TCR beta chain was recovered during a study of T cell responses to AZD1222 COVID-19 vaccine. This CDR3 has 12 residues. The V gene end was trimmed by 6 bases and the J gene end by 4 bases; junction bases not matched to a gene: 2. Looked up from germline, CDR1 is MNHEY and CDR2 is SVGAGI. Researchers grouped second doses given at about 4 or about 12 weeks into one pool. Data came from immunoSEQ multiplex PCR; TCRdb stores just in-frame clones and leaves some out. The sample consists of 110,000 or so clones, around 84% of them appearing once. For this clone: What it binds is not known.

Findings and limits, study-wide: The reported proportion of spike-specific TCRs targeting unmutated variant regions was nearly half. It should be noted that donors were predominantly white British and more often female, and clonal diversity was possibly underestimated.

The specimen comprised peripheral blood, sampled 28 days after the second AZD1222 dose. The chain uses TRBV6-5 and TRBJ1-1; TRBD1 matches at 7 bases. This clonotype was obtained from an adult who received the AZD1222 COVID-19 vaccine. CDR3 loop: CASRQGGTEAFF. The CDR3 region has the DNA TGTGCCAGCAGGCAGGGGGGCACTGAAGCTTTCTTT.